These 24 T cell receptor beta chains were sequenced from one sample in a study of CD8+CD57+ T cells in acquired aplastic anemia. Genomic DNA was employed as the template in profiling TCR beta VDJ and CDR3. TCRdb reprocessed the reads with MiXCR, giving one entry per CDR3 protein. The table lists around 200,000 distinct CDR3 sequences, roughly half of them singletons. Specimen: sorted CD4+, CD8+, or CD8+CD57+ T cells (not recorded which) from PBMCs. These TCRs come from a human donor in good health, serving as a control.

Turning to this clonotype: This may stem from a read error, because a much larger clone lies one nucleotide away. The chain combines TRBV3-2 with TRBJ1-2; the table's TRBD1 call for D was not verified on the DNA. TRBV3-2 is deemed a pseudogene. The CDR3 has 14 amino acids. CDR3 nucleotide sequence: TGTGCCAGCAGCCAAGGTCTGGGGGGGGGTGGCTACACCTTC. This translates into CASSQGLGGGGYTF.

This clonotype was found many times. The CDR3 region is CSASLDTQETQYF. CDR3 coding DNA: TGCAGTGCTAGTCTTGACACCCAAGAGACCCAGTACTTC. V gene TRBV20-1 combines with J gene TRBJ2-5, with D uncertain. The germline CDR1 and CDR2 sequences are DFQATT and SNEGSKA (reference sequence). Trimming stripped 3 bases from V and 1 base from J, with 9 bases between. The CDR3 length is 13 residues.

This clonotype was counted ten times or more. The CDR3 DNA reads as TGCGCCAGCAGCCAAGATGGACAGGGGGGTCAAGAGACCCAGTACTTC. It is translated as CASSQDGQGGQETQYF. The chain employs TRBV4-3 and TRBJ2-5; TRBD1 matches 10 bases. Germline CDR1 and CDR2: LGHNA and YSLEER. There are 16 residues in the CDR3. Trimming took 0 bases from V and 2 from J; bases not matched to a gene: 3.

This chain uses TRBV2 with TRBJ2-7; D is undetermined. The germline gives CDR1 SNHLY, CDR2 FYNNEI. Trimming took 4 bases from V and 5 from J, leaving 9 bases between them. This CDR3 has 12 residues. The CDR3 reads CASSAEYDEQYF. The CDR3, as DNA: TGTGCCAGCAGTGCCGAATATGACGAGCAGTACTTC. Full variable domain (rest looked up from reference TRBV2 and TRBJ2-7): EPEVTQTPSHQVTQMGQEVILRCVPISNHLYFYWYRQILGQKVEFLVSFYNNEISEKSEIFDDQFSVERPDGSNFTLKIRSTKLEDSAMYFCASSAEYDEQYFGPGTRLTVT.

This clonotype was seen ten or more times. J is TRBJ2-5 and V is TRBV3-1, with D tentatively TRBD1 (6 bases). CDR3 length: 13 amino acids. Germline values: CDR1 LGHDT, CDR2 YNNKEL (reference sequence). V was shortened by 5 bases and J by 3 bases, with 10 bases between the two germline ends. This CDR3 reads CASSSQGKETQYF. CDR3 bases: TGTGCCAGCAGCAGTCAGGGGAAAGAGACCCAGTACTTC.

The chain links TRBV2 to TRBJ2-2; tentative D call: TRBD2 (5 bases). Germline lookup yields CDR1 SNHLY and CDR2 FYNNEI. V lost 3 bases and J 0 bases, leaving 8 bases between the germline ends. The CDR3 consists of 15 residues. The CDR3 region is CASSERAPNTGELFF. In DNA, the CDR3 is TGTGCCAGCAGTGAGCGGGCCCCGAACACCGGGGAGCTGTTTTTT.

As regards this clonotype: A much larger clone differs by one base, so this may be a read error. Here the CDR3 DNA reads TGCGCCAGCAGCTTGTCGGTCGGGGGACAGGGGGTGGGTGAGCAGTTCTTC. Its translation: CASSLSVGGQGVGEQFF. V usage is TRBV10-1 and J usage is TRBJ2-1, with 11 bases identical to TRBD1. V trimming: 6 bases; J trimming: 9 bases; junction bases outside the gene matches: 16. The CDR3 extends over 17 amino acids. Germline values: CDR1 WNHNN, CDR2 SYGVQD (reference sequence).

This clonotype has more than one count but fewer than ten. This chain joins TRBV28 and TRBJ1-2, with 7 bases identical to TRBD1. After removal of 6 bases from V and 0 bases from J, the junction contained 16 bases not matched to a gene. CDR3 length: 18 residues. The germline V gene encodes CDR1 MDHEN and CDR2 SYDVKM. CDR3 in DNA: TGTGCCAGCAGGGGTGCGACAGGGACTAGGACGCCTAACTATGGCTACACCTTC. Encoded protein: CASRGATGTRTPNYGYTF.

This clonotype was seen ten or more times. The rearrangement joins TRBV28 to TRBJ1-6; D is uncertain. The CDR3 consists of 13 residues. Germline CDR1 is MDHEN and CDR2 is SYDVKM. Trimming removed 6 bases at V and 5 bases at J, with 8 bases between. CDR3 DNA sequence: TGTGCCAGCAGATCACCTCATAATTCACCCCTCCACTTT. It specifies CASRSPHNSPLHF.

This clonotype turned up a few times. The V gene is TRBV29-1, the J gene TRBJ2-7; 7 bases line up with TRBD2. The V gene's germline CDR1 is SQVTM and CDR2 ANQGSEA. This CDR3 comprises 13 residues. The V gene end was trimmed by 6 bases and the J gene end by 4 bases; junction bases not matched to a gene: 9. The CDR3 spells CSVGLGEGYEQYF. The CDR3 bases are TGCAGCGTCGGTCTCGGGGAGGGTTACGAGCAGTACTTC.

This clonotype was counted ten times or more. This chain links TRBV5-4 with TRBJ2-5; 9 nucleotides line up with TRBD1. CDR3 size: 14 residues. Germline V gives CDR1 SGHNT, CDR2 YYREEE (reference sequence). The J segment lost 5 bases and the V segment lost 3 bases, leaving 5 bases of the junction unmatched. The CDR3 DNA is TGTGCCAGCAGCTCACAGGGGGCAACGGAGACCCAGTACTTC. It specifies CASSSQGATETQYF.

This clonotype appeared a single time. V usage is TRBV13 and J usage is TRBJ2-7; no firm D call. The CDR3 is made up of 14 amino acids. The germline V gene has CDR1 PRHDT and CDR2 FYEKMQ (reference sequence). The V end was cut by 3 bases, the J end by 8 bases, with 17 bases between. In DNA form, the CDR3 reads TGTGCCAGCAGCTTGGCAGACCGGGCCTGCAAGCAGTACTTC. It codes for CASSLADRACKQYF.

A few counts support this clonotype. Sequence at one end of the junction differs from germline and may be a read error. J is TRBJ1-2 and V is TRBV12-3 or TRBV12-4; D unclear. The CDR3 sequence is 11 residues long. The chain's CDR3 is CASRREGGNTF. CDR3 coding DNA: TGTGCAAGCAGGAGGGAAGGAGGCAACACCTTC.

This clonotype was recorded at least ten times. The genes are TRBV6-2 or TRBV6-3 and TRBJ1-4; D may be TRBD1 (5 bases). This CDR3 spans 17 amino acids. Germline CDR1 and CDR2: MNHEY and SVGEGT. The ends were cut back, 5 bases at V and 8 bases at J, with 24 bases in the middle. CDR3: CASSPTPGLLVGEKLFF. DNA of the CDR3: TGTGCCAGCAGTCCTACCCCGGGACTATTGGTTGGGGAAAAACTGTTTTTT.

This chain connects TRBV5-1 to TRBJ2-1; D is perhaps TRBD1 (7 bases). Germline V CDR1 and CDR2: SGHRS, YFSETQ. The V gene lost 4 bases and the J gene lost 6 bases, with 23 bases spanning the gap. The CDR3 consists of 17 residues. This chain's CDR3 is CASSGGTDFATTNEQFF. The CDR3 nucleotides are TGCGCCAGCAGCGGAGGGACAGACTTCGCTACTACCAATGAGCAGTTCTTC.

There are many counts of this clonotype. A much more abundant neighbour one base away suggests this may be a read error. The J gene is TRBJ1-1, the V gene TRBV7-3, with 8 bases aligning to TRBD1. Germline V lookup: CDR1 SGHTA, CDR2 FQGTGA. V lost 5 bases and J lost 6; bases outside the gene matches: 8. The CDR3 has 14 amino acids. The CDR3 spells CASSPGQVHAEAFF. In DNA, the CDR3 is TGTGCCAGCAGCCCGGGACAGGTGCACGCTGAAGCTTTCTTT.

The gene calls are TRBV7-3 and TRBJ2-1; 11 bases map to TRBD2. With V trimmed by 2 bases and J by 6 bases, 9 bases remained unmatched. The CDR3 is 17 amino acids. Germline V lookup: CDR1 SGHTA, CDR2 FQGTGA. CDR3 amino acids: CASSLAPLAGAPNEQFF. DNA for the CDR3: TGTGCCAGCAGCTTAGCGCCACTAGCGGGGGCGCCCAATGAGCAGTTCTTC.

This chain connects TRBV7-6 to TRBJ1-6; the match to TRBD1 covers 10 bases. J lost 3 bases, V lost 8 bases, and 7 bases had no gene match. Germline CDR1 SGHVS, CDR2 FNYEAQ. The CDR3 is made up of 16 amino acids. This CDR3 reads CASSPRTGGYNSPLHF. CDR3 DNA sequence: TGTGCCAGCTCACCACGGACAGGGGGCTATAATTCACCCCTCCACTTT.

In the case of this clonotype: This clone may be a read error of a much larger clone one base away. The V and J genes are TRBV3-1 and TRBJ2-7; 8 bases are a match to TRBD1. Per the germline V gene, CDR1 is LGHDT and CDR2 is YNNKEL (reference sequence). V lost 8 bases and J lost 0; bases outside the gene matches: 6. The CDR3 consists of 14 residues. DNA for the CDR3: TGTGCCAGCCCCGGACAGGGCAGCTCCTACGAGCAGTACTTC. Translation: CASPGQGSSYEQYF.

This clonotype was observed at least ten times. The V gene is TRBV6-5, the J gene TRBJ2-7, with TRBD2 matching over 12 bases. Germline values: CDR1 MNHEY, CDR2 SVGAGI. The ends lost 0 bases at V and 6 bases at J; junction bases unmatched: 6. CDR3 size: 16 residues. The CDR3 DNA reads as TGTGCCAGCAGTTACTCGATAGGACTAGCGGGGTTCGAGCAGTACTTC. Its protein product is CASSYSIGLAGFEQYF.

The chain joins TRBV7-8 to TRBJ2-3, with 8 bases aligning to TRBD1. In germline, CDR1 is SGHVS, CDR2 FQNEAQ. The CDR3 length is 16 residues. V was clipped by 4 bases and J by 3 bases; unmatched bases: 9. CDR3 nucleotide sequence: TGTGCCAGCAGCTCAATTGGGACAGGAGTAACAGATACGCAGTATTTT. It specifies CASSSIGTGVTDTQYF.

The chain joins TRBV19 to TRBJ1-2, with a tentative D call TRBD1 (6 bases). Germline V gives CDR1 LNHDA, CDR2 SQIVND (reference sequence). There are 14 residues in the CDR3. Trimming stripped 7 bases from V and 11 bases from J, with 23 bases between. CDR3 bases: TGTGCCAGTACCCCGGGACTAGCGGGGGGGCGGTACACCTTC. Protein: CASTPGLAGGRYTF.

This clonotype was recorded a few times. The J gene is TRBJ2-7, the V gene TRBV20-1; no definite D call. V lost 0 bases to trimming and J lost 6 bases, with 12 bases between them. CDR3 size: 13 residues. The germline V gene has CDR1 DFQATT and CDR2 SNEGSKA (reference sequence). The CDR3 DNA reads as TGCAGTGCTAGAGATGGAGAGGTGGGCGAGCAGTACTTC. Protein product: CSARDGEVGEQYF.

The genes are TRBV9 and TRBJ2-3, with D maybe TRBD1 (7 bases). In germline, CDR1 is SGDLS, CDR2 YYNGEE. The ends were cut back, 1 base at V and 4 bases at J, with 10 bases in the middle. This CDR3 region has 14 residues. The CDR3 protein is CASSVQGGSDTQYF. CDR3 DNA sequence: TGTGCCAGCAGCGTACAGGGGGGCTCAGATACGCAGTATTTT.